These 25 T cell receptor beta chains originate from one sample sequenced in a study of OX40 agonist ivuxolimab in advanced cancers. TCRdb's copy holds only in-frame clones and misses some; the assay was immunoSEQ multiplex PCR. This sample has 90,000 to 100,000 clones; roughly nine tenths occur once, and the top ten carry about 2.4%. The material sequenced was CD4+ or CD8+ T cells sorted from blood, taken in a trial of the OX40 agonist ivuxolimab. These receptors were obtained from an adult with an advanced solid tumor such as melanoma, head and neck, liver or kidney cancer.

The V gene is TRBV25-1, the J gene TRBJ2-1; TRBD2 might be the D (6 bases). The V end lost 4 bases, the J end lost 13 bases, and 17 bases lay between the germline ends. The germline gives CDR1 MGHDK, CDR2 SYGVNS. The CDR3 extends over 13 amino acids. The CDR3 DNA sequence: TGTGCCAGCAGTGTTCCGGGACTGGGGGATCAGTTCTTC. This translates into CASSVPGLGDQFF.

V usage is TRBV2 and J usage is TRBJ2-7, with D unresolved. V gave up 4 bases and J gave up 0 bases, with 10 bases separating them. CDR1 SNHLY and CDR2 FYNNEI come from the germline V gene. The CDR3 is 14 residues long. The CDR3 reads CASSVAWSSYEQYF. CDR3 in DNA: TGTGCCAGCAGTGTTGCCTGGAGCTCCTACGAGCAGTACTTC.

The chain links TRBV6-1 to TRBJ2-7; 13 bases fit TRBD2. The J segment lost 1 base and the V segment lost 6 bases, leaving 0 bases of the junction unmatched. Germline assignment: CDR1 MNHNS and CDR2 SASEGT. CDR3 length: 14 residues. CDR3 residues: CASRGLAGSYEQYF. In DNA form, the CDR3 reads TGTGCCAGCAGGGGACTAGCGGGGTCCTACGAGCAGTACTTC.

The chain joins TRBV5-1 to TRBJ1-2; D not resolved. The CDR3 runs 13 residues. Germline CDR1 SGHRS, CDR2 YFSETQ. The V gene lost 5 bases and the J gene lost 7 bases, with 15 bases spanning the gap. The CDR3 coding sequence is TGCGCCAGCAGAAGGGCCAAGGAGGTTGGCTACACCTTC. This translates into CASRRAKEVGYTF.

This sequence joins TRBV2 and TRBJ2-1; 15 bases fit TRBD2. Trimming at V came to 6 bases and at J to 7 bases, leaving 7 bases not matched to a gene. Per the germline V gene, CDR1 is SNHLY and CDR2 is FYNNEI. The CDR3 has 16 amino acids. The CDR3 coding sequence is TGTGCCAGCAGCCCTCGGACTAGCGGGGGGGGGAATGAGCAGTTCTTC. Its protein product is CASSPRTSGGGNEQFF.

The CDR3 region is CASSRRGLAFLADTQYF. DNA of the CDR3: TGTGCCAGCAGTAGACGTGGACTAGCGTTTTTGGCAGATACGCAGTATTTT. The chain is built from TRBV2 and TRBJ2-3; 9 bases line up with TRBD2. The V and J ends lost 5 bases and 4 bases, in that order; junction bases with no gene match: 13. Germline CDR1 reads SNHLY; CDR2 reads FYNNEI. This CDR3 comprises 17 residues.

A single count supports this clone. This sequence joins TRBV28 and TRBJ1-1, with 7 nucleotides matching TRBD1. CDR1 MDHEN and CDR2 SYDVKM come from the germline V gene. The V segment lost 3 bases and the J segment 10 bases; nucleotides outside the gene matches: 8. The CDR3 is made up of 13 amino acids. CDR3 residues: CASSFKQGSGAFF. CDR3 coding DNA: TGTGCCAGCAGTTTCAAACAGGGGAGTGGAGCTTTCTTT.

The DNA for the CDR3 is TGCCACATTGGGAGAAAACCCACAACTAATGAAAAACTGTTTTTT. It encodes CHIGRKPTTNEKLFF. The chain combines TRBV29-1 with TRBJ1-4, with D uncertain. Germline CDR1 SQVTM, CDR2 ANQGSEA. The CDR3 spans 15 residues.

The rearrangement joins TRBV18 to TRBJ2-3; 7 nucleotides line up with TRBD1. Per the germline V gene, CDR1 is KGHSH and CDR2 is LQKENI. The V segment lost 2 bases and the J segment 4 bases; nucleotides outside the gene matches: 6. The CDR3 loop spans 15 amino acids. CDR3 in DNA: TGTGCCAGCTCACCAAATGACAGGGTCCCAGATACGCAGTATTTT. Encoded protein: CASSPNDRVPDTQYF.

This CDR3 is CASSQVQGVNTEAFF. The CDR3 DNA sequence: TGCGCCAGCAGCCAAGTGCAGGGCGTAAACACTGAAGCTTTCTTT. The rearrangement joins TRBV4-1 to TRBJ1-1; maybe TRBD1 (5 bases). Germline V gene lookup returns CDR1 MGHRA and CDR2 YSYEKL. The CDR3 loop spans 15 amino acids. Trimming took off 1 base at V and 2 bases at J, with 11 bases between the two ends.

CDR3 DNA sequence: TGTGCCAGCAGTTGGGACAGGGCGGCTGAGCAGTTCTTC. It encodes CASSWDRAAEQFF. This chain joins TRBV27 and TRBJ2-1; 9 bases match TRBD1. Germline V gene data show CDR1 as MNHEY and CDR2 as SMNVEV (reference sequence). With V trimmed by 4 bases and J by 9 bases, 4 bases remained unmatched. The CDR3 totals 13 residues.

This chain joins TRBV6-6 and TRBJ1-1; TRBD1 is a possible D gene (6 bases). This CDR3 is 15 amino acids long. V gave up 4 bases and J gave up 0 bases, with 12 bases separating them. Germline CDR1 is MNHNY and CDR2 is SVGAGI (reference sequence). The CDR3 protein is CASSWTRDMNTEAFF. The DNA of the CDR3 is TGTGCCAGCAGTTGGACTAGGGACATGAACACTGAAGCTTTCTTT.

The chain couples TRBV18 to TRBJ2-7; 8 bases map to TRBD2. CDR3 length equals 14 residues. Germline V gene data show CDR1 as KGHSH and CDR2 as LQKENI. The trim removed 5 bases at V and 4 bases at J, leaving 7 bases unmatched. The CDR3 DNA reads TGTGCCAGCTCAGGAGCGGGAGTGGGGTACGAGCAGTACTTC. Amino acids: CASSGAGVGYEQYF.

This clone was detected only once. In DNA form, the CDR3 reads TGTGCCAGCAGCCAATTGGACAGGCAGTCCGGGGAGCTGTTTTTT. It translates to CASSQLDRQSGELFF. The chain couples TRBV16 to TRBJ2-2; 7 bases align to TRBD1. This CDR3 contains 15 residues. The germline gives CDR1 KGHSY, CDR2 FQNENV. J gave up 6 bases and V 1 base, and 5 bases lay outside the gene matches. Based on the CDR3 plus reference TRBV16 and TRBJ2-2, the full variable domain is GEEVAQTPKHLVRGEGQKAKLYCAPIKGHSYVFWYQQVLKNEFKFLISFQNENVFDETGMPKERFSAKCLPNSPCSLEIQATKLEDSAVYFCASSQLDRQSGELFFGEGSRLTVL.

The rearrangement uses TRBV28 and TRBJ2-3, with D hard to call. The CDR3 totals 11 residues. The V gene lost 4 bases and the J gene lost 9 bases, with 8 bases spanning the gap. CDR1 MDHEN and CDR2 SYDVKM come from the germline V gene. For the CDR3, the DNA is TGTGCCAGCAGTTCGGTGTCAACGCAGTATTTT. Protein product: CASSSVSTQYF.

The rearrangement uses TRBV5-4 and TRBJ1-2; possibly TRBD1 for D (5 bases). The CDR3 spans 14 residues. With 5 bases removed from V and 0 bases from J, the gap between germline ends came to 11 bases. Germline CDR1 is SGHNT and CDR2 is YYREEE (reference sequence). CDR3: CASSNQGANYGYTF. CDR3 bases: TGTGCCAGCAGTAATCAGGGAGCTAACTATGGCTACACCTTC.

The chain uses TRBV4-3 and TRBJ2-7; 11 bases are shared with TRBD2. In germline, CDR1 is LGHNA, CDR2 YSLEER. This CDR3 spans 18 amino acids. Unmatched junction bases numbered 7, after V lost 0 bases and J lost 0 bases. CDR3 loop: CASSQDRRGLAGSYEQYF. The CDR3 nucleotides are TGCGCCAGCAGCCAAGATCGGAGAGGACTAGCGGGCTCCTACGAGCAGTACTTC.

V and J are TRBV29-1 and TRBJ2-7, with D possibly being TRBD2 (6 bases). The CDR3 is 12 residues long. Trimming took off 5 bases at V and 5 bases at J, with 13 bases between the two ends. Germline V gene sequence: CDR1 SQVTM, CDR2 ANQGSEA. CDR3 in amino acids: CSVRRESHEQYF. In nucleotides, the CDR3 is TGCAGCGTTCGACGGGAGTCCCACGAGCAGTACTTC.

The CDR3: CASSQHGGTTSTDTQYF. CDR3 coding DNA: TGCGCCAGCAGCCAGCACGGGGGGACGACTAGCACAGATACGCAGTATTTT. The chain has TRBV4-3 and TRBJ2-3, with TRBD2 matching 7 bases. The CDR3 is 17 residues long. Germline trimming cut 3 bases from V and 0 bases from J; bases unmatched to any gene: 9. Germline values: CDR1 LGHNA, CDR2 YSLEER.

The CDR3 region is CASSRGEKNTEAFF. CDR3 DNA sequence: TGTGCCAGCTCACGTGGCGAAAAGAACACTGAAGCTTTCTTT. V usage is TRBV18 and J usage is TRBJ1-1; D is unclear. CDR3 size: 14 residues. V lost 4 bases, J lost 1 base, and 10 bases lay in between. Germline CDR1 is KGHSH and CDR2 is LQKENI.

The J gene is TRBJ2-7, the V gene TRBV4-2; 8 bases are a match to TRBD1. J gave up 2 bases and V 1 base, and 4 bases lay outside the gene matches. Looked up from germline, CDR1 is LGHNA and CDR2 is YNFKEQ. The CDR3 runs 15 residues. The DNA for the CDR3 is TGTGCCAGCAGCCAAGCGGGACAGGTAACCTACGAGCAGTACTTC. As protein: CASSQAGQVTYEQYF.

V gene TRBV11-3 combines with J gene TRBJ2-1; D assignment may be TRBD1 or TRBD2 (5 bases each). Germline CDR1 and CDR2: SGHNT and YENEEA. The CDR3 has 17 residues. V dropped 2 bases and J dropped 1 base, with 15 bases sitting between them. The CDR3: CASSLLGDPRSYNEQFF. CDR3 DNA sequence: TGTGCCAGCAGCTTATTGGGGGACCCCCGTTCCTACAATGAGCAGTTCTTC. The variable domain in full, with the rest retrieved from reference TRBV11-3 and TRBJ2-1, is EAGVVQSPRYKIIEKKQPVAFWCNPISGHNTLYWYLQNLGQGPELLIRYENEEAVDDSQLPKDRFSAERLKGVDSTLKIQPAELGDSAVYLCASSLLGDPRSYNEQFFGPGTRLTVL.

V gene TRBV2 combines with J gene TRBJ2-2; 9 bases map to TRBD2. The CDR3 is made up of 15 amino acids. After removal of 7 bases from V and 5 bases from J, the junction contained 8 bases not matched to a gene. CDR1 is SNHLY and CDR2 is FYNNEI in the germline V gene. The CDR3 here is CASMGTSGFTGELFF. DNA of the CDR3: TGTGCCAGCATGGGTACTAGCGGGTTTACCGGGGAGCTGTTTTTT.

This clone was found once. The genes are TRBV19 and TRBJ1-2, with a weak D call TRBD1 (6 bases). CDR3 length: 11 residues. The germline V gene has CDR1 LNHDA and CDR2 SQIVND (reference sequence). The V gene lost 6 bases and the J gene lost 8 bases, with 10 bases spanning the gap. The CDR3 nucleotides read TGTGCCAGTAGCGCGACAGGCGGCTACACCTTC. This encodes CASSATGGYTF.

The chain employs TRBV30 and TRBJ1-2; D is unresolved. V lost 3 bases to trimming and J lost 4 bases, with 3 bases between them. Germline CDR1 and CDR2: GTSNPN and SVGIG (reference sequence). CDR3 length: 10 amino acids. The chain's CDR3 is CAWSLYGYTF. The CDR3 region has the DNA TGTGCCTGGAGCCTCTATGGCTACACCTTC. The full variable domain, completed using reference TRBV30 and TRBJ1-2, is SQTIHQWPATLVQPVGSPLSLECTVEGTSNPNLYWYRQAAGRGLQLLFYSVGIGQISSEVPQNLSASRPQDRQFILSSKKLLLSDSGFYLCAWSLYGYTFGSGTRLTVV.